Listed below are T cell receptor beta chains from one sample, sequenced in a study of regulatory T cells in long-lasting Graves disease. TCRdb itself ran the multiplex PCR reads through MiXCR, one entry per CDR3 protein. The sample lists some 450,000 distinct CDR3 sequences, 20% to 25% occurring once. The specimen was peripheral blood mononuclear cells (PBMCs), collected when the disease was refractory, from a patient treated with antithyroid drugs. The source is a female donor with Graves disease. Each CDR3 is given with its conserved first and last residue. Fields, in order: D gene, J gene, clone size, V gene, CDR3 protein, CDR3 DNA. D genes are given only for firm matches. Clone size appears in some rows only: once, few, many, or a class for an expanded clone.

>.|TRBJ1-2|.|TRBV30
CAWRETEMYGYTF
TGTGCCTGGCGGGAAACAGAAATGTATGGCTACACCTTC
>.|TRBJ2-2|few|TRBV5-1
CASSSEAFGELFF
TGCGCCAGCTCATCGGAGGCGTTCGGGGAGCTGTTTTTT
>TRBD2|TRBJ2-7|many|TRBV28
CASSLATSGFTHEQYF
TGTGCCAGCAGTCTGGCAACTAGCGGGTTTACCCACGAGCAGTACTTC
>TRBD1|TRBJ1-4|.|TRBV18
CASSPVGQAPEKLFF
TGTGCCAGCTCACCTGTCGGACAGGCTCCTGAAAAACTGTTTTTT
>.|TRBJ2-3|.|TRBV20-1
CSARGGWGASDTQYF
TGCAGTGCTAGAGGGGGGTGGGGGGCGTCAGATACGCAGTATTTT
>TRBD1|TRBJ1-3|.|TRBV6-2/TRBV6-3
CASSSPPGQGLSSGNTIYF
TGTGCCAGCAGCAGCCCGCCGGGACAGGGGCTCAGCTCTGGAAACACCATATATTTT
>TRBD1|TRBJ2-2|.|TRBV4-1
CASSHGRGLAVMNTGELFF
TGCGCCAGCAGCCACGGAAGGGGGCTAGCCGTCATGAACACCGGGGAGCTGTTTTTT
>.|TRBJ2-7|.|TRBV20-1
CSAYGTQSSYEQYF
TGCAGTGCCTACGGGACTCAGAGCTCCTACGAGCAGTACTTC
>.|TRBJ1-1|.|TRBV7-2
CASGSHLGRTEAFF
TGTGCCAGCGGATCTCACCTGGGACGGACTGAAGCTTTCTTT
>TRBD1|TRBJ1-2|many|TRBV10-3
CAISASDRGNYGYTF
TGTGCCATCAGTGCATCGGACAGGGGCAACTATGGCTACACCTTC
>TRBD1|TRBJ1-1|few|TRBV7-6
CASSRRTGLNTEAFF
TGTGCCAGCAGCCGAAGGACAGGGCTTAACACTGAAGCTTTCTTT
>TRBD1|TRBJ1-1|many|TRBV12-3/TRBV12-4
CASSPHRGQWNTEAFF
TGTGCCAGCAGTCCTCACAGGGGACAATGGAACACTGAAGCTTTCTTT
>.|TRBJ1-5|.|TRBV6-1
CASSQEGGVAQPQHF
TGTGCCAGCAGTCAAGAGGGAGGGGTAGCTCAGCCCCAGCATTTT
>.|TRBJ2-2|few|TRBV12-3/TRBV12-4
CASSSHRELFF
TGTGCCAGCAGTTCTCACCGGGAGCTGTTTTTT
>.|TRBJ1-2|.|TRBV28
CASTSSLEGGGYTF
TGTGCCAGCACTTCGAGTTTGGAGGGGGGTGGCTACACCTTC
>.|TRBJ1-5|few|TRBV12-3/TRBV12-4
CASSFRGSQPQHF
TGTGCCAGCAGTTTCCGGGGAAGCCAGCCCCAGCATTTT
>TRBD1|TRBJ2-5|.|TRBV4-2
CASSQGTGGEETQYF
TGTGCCAGCAGCCAAGGGACAGGGGGTGAAGAGACCCAGTACTTC
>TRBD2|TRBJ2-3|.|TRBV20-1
CSAMGSLAGGRGTQYF
TGCAGTGCTATGGGGTCGCTAGCGGGAGGGCGGGGTACGCAGTATTTT
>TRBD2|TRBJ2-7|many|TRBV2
CASSSSSGSPHEQYF
TGTGCCAGCAGTAGTAGTAGCGGGAGTCCCCACGAGCAGTACTTC
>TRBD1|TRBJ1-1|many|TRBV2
CASRAWDREPDEAFF
TGTGCCAGCAGGGCCTGGGACAGGGAGCCGGATGAAGCTTTCTTT
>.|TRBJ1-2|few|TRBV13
CASSPPGTGANYGYTF
TGTGCCAGCAGCCCCCCCGGGACGGGAGCGAACTATGGCTACACCTTC
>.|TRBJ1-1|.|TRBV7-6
CASSLDPIITRKMNTEAFF
TGTGCCAGCAGCTTAGACCCAATAATAACAAGAAAGATGAACACTGAAGCTTTCTTT
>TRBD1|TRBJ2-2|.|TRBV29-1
CSVPGQGNTGELFF
TGCAGCGTTCCGGGACAGGGTAACACCGGGGAGCTGTTTTTT
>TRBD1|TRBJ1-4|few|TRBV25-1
CASSESGGRLGKLFF
TGTGCCAGCAGTGAATCAGGGGGCCGATTGGGAAAACTGTTTTTT
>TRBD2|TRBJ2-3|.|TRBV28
CASVAGVSDTQYF
TGTGCCAGCGTAGCGGGAGTCTCAGATACGCAGTATTTT
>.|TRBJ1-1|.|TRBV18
CASSPPTGRLNTEAFF
TGTGCCAGCTCACCACCTACCGGGCGCTTGAACACTGAAGCTTTCTTT
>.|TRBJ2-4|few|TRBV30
CAWTPGPNIQYF
TGTGCCTGGACCCCAGGGCCCAACATTCAGTACTTC
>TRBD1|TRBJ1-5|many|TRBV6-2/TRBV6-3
CASSEDSGTGNQPQHF
TGTGCCAGCAGTGAAGATTCCGGGACAGGGAATCAGCCCCAGCATTTT
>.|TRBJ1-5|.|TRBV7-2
CASSLEFGRWQPQHF
TGTGCCAGCAGCTTAGAATTCGGCCGGTGGCAGCCCCAGCATTTT
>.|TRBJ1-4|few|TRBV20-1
CSARDRDGSTNEKLFF
TGCAGTGCTAGAGATCGGGACGGCTCAACTAATGAAAAACTGTTTTTT
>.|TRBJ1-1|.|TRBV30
CAWSTGQGLAEAFF
TGTGCCTGGAGTACTGGGCAGGGTTTAGCTGAAGCTTTCTTT
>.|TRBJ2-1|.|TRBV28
CASSSPGSLYNEQFF
TGTGCCAGCAGTTCCCCAGGTTCCTTATACAATGAGCAGTTCTTC
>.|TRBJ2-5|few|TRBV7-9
CASSLDSLGRQETQYF
TGTGCCAGCAGCTTAGACTCACTAGGACGTCAGGAGACCCAGTACTTC
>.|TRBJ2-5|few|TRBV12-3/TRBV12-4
CSSVIRETQYF
TGTTCCTCAGTTATACGAGAGACCCAGTACTTC
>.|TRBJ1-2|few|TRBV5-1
CASSLDEPLSGYTF
TGCGCCAGCAGCTTGGATGAGCCGCTCTCCGGCTACACCTTC
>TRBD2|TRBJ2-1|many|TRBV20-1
CSAADRLAQFF
TGCAGTGCCGCCGACCGACTAGCTCAGTTCTTC
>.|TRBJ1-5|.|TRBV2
CASGGQPQHF
TGTGCCAGCGGGGGGCAGCCCCAGCATTTT
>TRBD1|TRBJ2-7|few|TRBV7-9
CASSVGQARPPHEQYF
TGTGCCAGCAGCGTCGGACAGGCCCGTCCGCCCCACGAGCAGTACTTC
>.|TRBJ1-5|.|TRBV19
CASKSRRISNQPQHF
TGTGCCAGTAAGTCGAGACGGATAAGCAATCAGCCCCAGCATTTT
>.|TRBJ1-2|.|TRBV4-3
CASSEFQGVTNYGYTF
TGCGCCAGCAGCGAATTTCAGGGCGTAACTAACTATGGCTACACCTTC
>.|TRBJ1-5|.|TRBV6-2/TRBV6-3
CASAARPSNQPQHF
TGTGCCAGCGCGGCAAGGCCTTCCAATCAGCCCCAGCATTTT
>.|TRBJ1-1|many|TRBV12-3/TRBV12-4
CASSLGTRTEAFF
TGTGCCAGCAGTTTGGGCACAAGGACTGAAGCTTTCTTT
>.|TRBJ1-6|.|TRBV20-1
CSARTGNLRSPLHF
TGCAGTGCTAGGACGGGAAACTTGAGGTCACCCCTCCACTTT
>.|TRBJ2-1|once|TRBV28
CASSFQSRGYNEQFF
TGTGCCAGCAGTTTCCAGAGTAGGGGCTACAATGAGCAGTTCTTC
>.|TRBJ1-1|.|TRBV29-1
CSAGSTEAFF
TGCAGCGCAGGGTCCACTGAAGCTTTCTTT
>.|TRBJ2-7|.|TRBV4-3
CASSQVLASSEQYF
TGCGCCAGCAGCCAAGTTCTAGCCTCATCCGAGCAGTACTTC
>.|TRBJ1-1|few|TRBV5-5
CASSFHRLETEAFF
TGTGCCAGCAGCTTCCATCGTCTGGAGACTGAAGCTTTCTTT
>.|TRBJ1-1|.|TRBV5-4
CASSPGVGGGVSTEAFF
TGTGCCAGCAGCCCGGGAGTCGGGGGCGGTGTTAGTACTGAAGCTTTCTTT
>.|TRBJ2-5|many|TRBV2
CASSDGSVTQYF
TGTGCCAGCAGTGACGGGAGTGTGACCCAGTACTTC